This T cell receptor (beta chain) was found in a study of response to subunit inactivated influenza vaccine. Study-wide results and caveats: The authors proposed limited new T cell recruitment per seasonal influenza vaccination.

V was pared by 0 bases and J by 1 base, with 19 bases between. This CDR3 has 18 amino acids. Germline CDR1 SGHTA, CDR2 FQGNSA. TCRdb independently ran MiXCR on the RT-PCR reads; one entry per CDR3 protein. The sample lists more than 150,000 distinct CDR3 sequences, roughly 8.7% occurring once. This clonotype was seen only a few times. What it binds is unknown. The sequence was collected from a man in his fifties or sixties who received an inactivated influenza vaccine. The sample was non-naive T cells sorted from PBMCs, taken on the day of vaccination. The rearrangement uses TRBV7-2 and TRBJ2-7; D gene ambiguous. In DNA, the CDR3 is TGTGCCAGCAGCTTAGCGGCCAGCCTAACCCGGACGTCCTACGAGCAGTACTTC. Residues: CASSLAASLTRTSYEQYF. The whole variable domain, remainder taken from reference TRBV7-2 and TRBJ2-7, is GAGVSQSPSNKVTEKGKDVELRCDPISGHTALYWYRQSLGQGLEFLIYFQGNSAPDKSGLPSDRFSAERTGGSVSTLTIQRTQQEDSAVYLCASSLAASLTRTSYEQYFGPGTRLTVT.